This TCR beta chain was identified in a study of T cells in Graves' hyperthyroidism and ophthalmopathy. Study-wide background: At initial diagnosis, before any treatment had begun, peripheral blood was obtained.

The CDR3 regions of TCR beta were amplified from RNA transcripts. HTBI primers were used for first-round RT-PCR of the TCR CDR3. TCRdb passed the multiplex PCR reads through MiXCR, listing each CDR3 protein once. The table has hundreds of thousands of distinct CDR3 sequences, 12% to 15% seen once. Study-wide points: Most expanded thyroid clonotypes above 0.001 also appeared in blood.

Comments on this clonotype: Antigen unknown.

The CDR3 has 19 amino acids. Trimming took 2 bases from V and 3 from J; bases not matched to a gene: 13. CDR1 is MNHEY, CDR2 SMNVEV, per germline (reference sequence). In making diagnoses, clinical symptoms, serum thyroxine and TRAb, thyroid ultrasound and orbital computed tomography were all used. J is TRBJ2-2 and V is TRBV27, with TRBD2 identical over 9 bases. What was sequenced was blood. The receptor's source is a woman younger than 35 with Graves' hyperthyroidism. This CDR3 is CASSLVDLAGVGDTGELFF. The CDR3 bases are TGTGCCAGCAGTTTAGTTGATTTAGCGGGAGTAGGGGACACCGGGGAGCTGTTTTTT.